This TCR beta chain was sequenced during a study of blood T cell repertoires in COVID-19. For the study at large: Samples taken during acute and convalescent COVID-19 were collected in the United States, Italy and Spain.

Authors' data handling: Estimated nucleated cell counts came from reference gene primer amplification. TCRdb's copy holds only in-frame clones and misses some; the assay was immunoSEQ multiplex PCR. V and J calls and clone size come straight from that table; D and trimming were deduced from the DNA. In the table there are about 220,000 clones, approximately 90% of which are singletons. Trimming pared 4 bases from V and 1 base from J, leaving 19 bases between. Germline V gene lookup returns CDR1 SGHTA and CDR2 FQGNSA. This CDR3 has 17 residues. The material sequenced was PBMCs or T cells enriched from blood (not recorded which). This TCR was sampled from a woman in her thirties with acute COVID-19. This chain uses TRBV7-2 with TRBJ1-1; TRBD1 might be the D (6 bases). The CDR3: CASSSPQGRLANTEAFF. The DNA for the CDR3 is TGTGCCAGCAGCTCGCCACAGGGAAGGCTCGCGAACACTGAAGCTTTCTTT.